This T cell receptor beta chain was recovered during a study of shared clonotypes between healthy human individuals. V lost 3 bases to trimming and J lost 3 bases, with 7 bases between them. CDR3 length: 12 residues. The germline gives CDR1 SGHRS, CDR2 YFSETQ. To note about this clone: Its antigen is still unknown. Other DNA sequences in this sample translate to the same CDR3.

Study-wide findings and caveats: Larger richness was generally estimated for naive than memory subsets. At large depth, rarefaction still showed sorted-subset sequencing to be incomplete.

Sorted-subset replicate PCR reactions were performed with 150 to 200 ng DNA, corresponding to about 32,000 T cell genomes. Libraries were prepared by immunoSEQ multiplex PCR; TCRdb keeps only in-frame clonotypes and omits some of them. The sample lists 1 million to 1.3 million clones; around three quarters were seen once. The sequence was obtained from a man younger than 35 in good health. Some clones in this sample may be carry-over from other donors' samples. V gene TRBV5-1 combines with J gene TRBJ2-7, with D unclear. Sequences were obtained from memory CD4+ T cells from PBMCs. The subset was: CD45RA-negative fraction. The CDR3 coding sequence is TGCGCCAGCAGCTCACAAGGCTACGAGCAGTACTTC. This encodes CASSSQGYEQYF.